This T cell receptor (beta chain) was sequenced in a study of beta chain features in type 1 diabetes. Findings of the study overall: TCRB CDR3s from Type 1 diabetes patients were moderately but significantly shorter in all four CD4+ subsets. Fewer junction insertions and more nucleotide deletions appeared in type 1 diabetes patients.

All of the isolated RNA was reverse transcribed, so expressed TCRB transcripts were sequenced. Generated by immunoSEQ multiplex PCR, the TCRdb table keeps only in-frame clones and is missing some. The sample consists of approximately 270,000 clones, roughly an eighth of them appearing once. Germline lookup yields CDR1 SNHLY and CDR2 FYNNEI. The CDR3 consists of 12 residues. With respect to this clone: Its antigen is unknown. Relative to the germline gene, one junction end is altered; a read error may explain this.

Sequenced input: naive CD4+ T cells from blood. The gene calls are TRBV2 and TRBJ2-1, with 8 nucleotides matching TRBD1. The TCR originated in a man aged 25-40 years with type 1 diabetes. Here the CDR3 reads CASSGQGYEQFF. The CDR3 nucleotides are TGTGCCAGTAGTGGACAGGGCTATGAGCAGTTCTTC.